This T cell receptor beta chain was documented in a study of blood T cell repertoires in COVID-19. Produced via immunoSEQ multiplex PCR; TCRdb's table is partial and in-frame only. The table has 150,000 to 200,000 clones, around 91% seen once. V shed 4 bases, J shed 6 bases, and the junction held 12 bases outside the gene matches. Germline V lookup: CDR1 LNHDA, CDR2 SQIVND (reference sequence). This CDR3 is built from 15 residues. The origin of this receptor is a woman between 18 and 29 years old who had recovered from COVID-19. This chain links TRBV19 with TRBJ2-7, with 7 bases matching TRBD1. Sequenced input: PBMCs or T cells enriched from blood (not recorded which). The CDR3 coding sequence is TGTGCCAGTAGTAAAAAGAGGGACAGTCTGTTCGAGCAGTACTTC. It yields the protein CASSKKRDSLFEQYF.